This section outlines one TCR beta chain sequence together with its context. Clones were read by immunoSEQ multiplex PCR, and TCRdb kept only the in-frame ones, dropping some. The table shows over 200,000 clones, with approximately 90% occurring only once. The germline V gene encodes CDR1 GTSNPN and CDR2 SVGIG (reference sequence). Trimming pared 1 base from V and 1 base from J, leaving 10 bases between. The CDR3 extends over 14 amino acids. This record comes from a study of blood T cell repertoires in COVID-19. Participants were placed into cohorts based on the clinical history they reported. This chain links TRBV30 with TRBJ1-1; weak D call: TRBD1 (6 bases). The sequence derives from a man aged 25 to 40 who had recovered from COVID-19. Sequencing was carried out using PBMCs or T cells enriched from blood (not recorded which). CDR3 protein: CAWSAMDRNTEAFF. Written as DNA, the CDR3 is TGTGCCTGGAGTGCCATGGACAGGAACACTGAAGCTTTCTTT.